The entry that follows covers one T cell receptor (beta chain) sequence. Its matching antigen is unknown. In making diagnoses, clinical symptoms, serum thyroxine and TRAb, thyroid ultrasound and orbital computed tomography were all used. Each 10 ml fresh peripheral blood draw supplied the PBMCs. TCR beta CDR3 regions were amplified from RNA. First-round RT-PCR targeting the TCR CDR3 was performed with the HTBI primer set. TCRdb analysed the multiplex PCR reads with MiXCR anew, one entry per CDR3 protein. The sample holds 300,000 to 400,000 distinct CDR3 sequences; roughly 14% are singletons and the top ten take 20% to 25%. This sample stems from a study of T cells in Graves' hyperthyroidism and ophthalmopathy. Study results and caveats: A model using 13 V-J features told ophthalmopathy apart from stable hyperthyroidism.

The material sequenced was blood. The TCR originated in a woman aged 30 to 39 with Graves' hyperthyroidism.

The CDR3 DNA follows: TGCGCCAGCAGCCAAGTATTGGTCTCCTACAATGAGCAGTTCTTC. Encoded protein: CASSQVLVSYNEQFF. The genes are TRBV4-1 and TRBJ2-1; D gene unclear. The CDR3 length is 15 residues. Germline lookup yields CDR1 MGHRA and CDR2 YSYEKL. Trimming removed 1 base from V and 0 bases from J, with 7 bases in between.